What follows are 15 T cell receptor beta chains derived from one specimen sequenced in a study of cytotoxic CD8 clonotypes in ibrutinib-treated CLL. The protocol was immunoSEQ multiplex PCR, while the TCRdb copy is restricted to in-frame clones and leaves out a portion. The table has 250,000 to 350,000 clones, roughly 76% seen once. The sequencing here drew on PBMCs, taken at disease progression, from a patient treated with ibrutinib. These receptors all come from a human donor with chronic lymphocytic leukemia.

The chain has TRBV4-1 and TRBJ1-3; 8 nucleotides match TRBD1. Germline CDR1 MGHRA, CDR2 YSYEKL. The V gene end was trimmed by 0 bases and the J gene end by 0 bases; junction bases not matched to a gene: 1. CDR3 length: 16 amino acids. CDR3: CASSQDGTGSGNTIYF. CDR3 DNA sequence: TGCGCCAGCAGCCAAGATGGGACAGGCTCTGGAAACACCATATATTTT.

The chain carries TRBV13 and TRBJ1-1, with 7 bases aligning to TRBD1. V shed 2 bases, J shed 10 bases, and the junction held 7 bases outside the gene matches. The CDR3 has 13 residues. The germline V gene has CDR1 PRHDT and CDR2 FYEKMQ (reference sequence). Here the CDR3 reads CASSLLAAGGAFF. The CDR3 DNA is TGTGCCAGCAGCTTATTGGCCGCAGGGGGAGCTTTCTTT.

The rearrangement uses TRBV29-1 and TRBJ1-1; tentatively, D is TRBD1 (5 bases). Germline V gene lookup returns CDR1 SQVTM and CDR2 ANQGSEA. This CDR3 has 11 residues. Deletions cut 6 bases from V and 6 bases from J, with 11 bases between. CDR3 nucleotides: TGCAGCGTGGCCACAGGTCCTGAAGCTTTCTTT. The encoded protein is CSVATGPEAFF.

V usage is TRBV29-1 and J usage is TRBJ2-1; perhaps TRBD1 as D (6 bases). This CDR3 contains 15 residues. Germline lookup yields CDR1 SQVTM and CDR2 ANQGSEA. Trimming removed 0 bases at V and 1 base at J, with 10 bases between. CDR3 DNA: TGCAGCGTTGAAGATCAGGGGTATTCCTACAATGAGCAGTTCTTC. Protein: CSVEDQGYSYNEQFF.

V gene TRBV27 combines with J gene TRBJ2-7, with TRBD2 matching 9 bases. CDR1 is MNHEY and CDR2 is SMNVEV in the germline V gene (reference sequence). J gave up 3 bases and V 7 bases, and 7 bases lay outside the gene matches. The length of the CDR3 is 14 residues. The CDR3 loop reads CASKTGTSFYEQYF. The CDR3 DNA reads TGTGCCAGCAAAACCGGGACTAGCTTCTACGAGCAGTACTTC.

The J gene is TRBJ1-2, the V gene TRBV29-1, with D tentatively TRBD1 (6 bases). The CDR3 contains 11 residues. Germline V gene sequence: CDR1 SQVTM, CDR2 ANQGSEA. Trimming pared 7 bases from V and 8 bases from J, leaving 14 bases between. CDR3 DNA: TGCAGCGCTGAGGACAGAGTGGGCTACACCTTC. Protein: CSAEDRVGYTF.

This CDR3 is CASSEVTGGFTDTQYF. CDR3 nucleotide sequence: TGTGCCAGCAGTGAAGTGACAGGGGGATTTACAGATACGCAGTATTTT. The chain combines TRBV2 with TRBJ2-3; 9 positions match TRBD1. Germline trimming cut 1 base from V and 3 bases from J; bases unmatched to any gene: 5. Germline V CDR1 and CDR2: SNHLY, FYNNEI. The CDR3 spans 16 residues.

As for this clone: The same CDR3 is also encoded by other DNA sequences in this sample. The rearrangement joins TRBV29-1 to TRBJ2-7; D perhaps matches TRBD1 (6 bases). Trimming stripped 4 bases from V and 2 bases from J, with 9 bases between. CDR3 size: 12 residues. Germline V lookup: CDR1 SQVTM, CDR2 ANQGSEA. CDR3 DNA sequence: TGCAGCGTTGTGACAGGTCCCTACGAGCAGTACTTC. It is translated as CSVVTGPYEQYF.

This clone was observed a handful of times. This sequence joins TRBV10-3 and TRBJ2-7; D could derive from TRBD1 or TRBD2 (5 bases each). V lost 10 bases, J lost 1 base, and 8 bases lay in between. Germline V gene lookup returns CDR1 ENHRY and CDR2 SYGVKD. This CDR3 has 11 amino acids. The CDR3 here is CATWGSYEQYF. The CDR3 DNA reads as TGTGCCACCTGGGGGTCCTACGAGCAGTACTTC.

V gene TRBV5-1 combines with J gene TRBJ1-1, with 8 bases fitting TRBD1. CDR3 length: 18 amino acids. In germline, CDR1 is SGHRS, CDR2 YFSETQ. V lost 2 bases to trimming and J lost 0 bases; unmatched junction nucleotides: 12. CDR3 in DNA: TGCGCCAGCAGCTTAGGGGTATGGACAGGGAATATGAACACTGAAGCTTTCTTT. Its protein is CASSLGVWTGNMNTEAFF. Full variable domain (missing parts from reference TRBV5-1 and TRBJ1-1): KAGVTQTPRYLIKTRGQQVTLSCSPISGHRSVSWYQQTPGQGLQFLFEYFSETQRNKGNFPGRFSGRQFSNSRSEMNVSTLELGDSALYLCASSLGVWTGNMNTEAFFGQGTRLTVV.

This clone was detected a few times. The chain links TRBV2 to TRBJ1-2; D perhaps matches TRBD1 (6 bases). This CDR3 is 11 amino acids long. V shed 11 bases and J shed 4 bases, with 11 bases lying between them. Germline CDR1 SNHLY, CDR2 FYNNEI. The CDR3 here is CAGNRAYGYTF. The DNA for the CDR3 is TGTGCCGGGAACAGGGCCTATGGCTACACCTTC.

The chain has TRBV18 and TRBJ1-2; possibly TRBD1 for D (5 bases). CDR3 length: 15 amino acids. V lost 1 base, J lost 5 bases, and 14 bases lay in between. Germline V gene data show CDR1 as KGHSH and CDR2 as LQKENI. CDR3 in DNA: TGTGCCAGCTCACCACTCCCGGGGGAGGGGTATGGCTACACCTTC. Encoded protein: CASSPLPGEGYGYTF.

This chain joins TRBV27 and TRBJ2-7, with a tentative D call TRBD1 (8 bases). V was cut by 5 bases and J by 2 bases, with 19 bases left in between. Germline V gene sequence: CDR1 MNHEY, CDR2 SMNVEV (reference sequence). CDR3 length equals 16 residues. CDR3 loop: CASSPIDRGGTYEQYF. The DNA for the CDR3 is TGTGCCAGCAGTCCCATTGACAGGGGAGGGACCTACGAGCAGTACTTC.

This clone was observed a few times. The chain links TRBV4-1 to TRBJ1-1; D call uncertain. Germline loops: CDR1 MGHRA, CDR2 YSYEKL. V was clipped by 0 bases and J by 7 bases, with 12 bases between them. The CDR3 sequence is 14 residues long. The CDR3 DNA reads as TGCGCCAGCAGCCAAGATAGACCGCAAGTTGAAGCTTTCTTT. Translated, it gives CASSQDRPQVEAFF.

V gene TRBV19 combines with J gene TRBJ1-3; D remains unclear. Germline V gene data show CDR1 as LNHDA and CDR2 as SQIVND (reference sequence). Trimming stripped 5 bases from V and 4 bases from J, with 15 bases between. The CDR3 covers 15 residues. In nucleotides, the CDR3 is TGTGCCAGTAGTGAAATTTGGGGTTCGGGAAACACCATATATTTT. Its protein is CASSEIWGSGNTIYF. Full variable domain (rest looked up from reference TRBV19 and TRBJ1-3): DGGITQSPKYLFRKEGQNVTLSCEQNLNHDAMYWYRQDPGQGLRLIYYSQIVNDFQKGDIAEGYSVSREKKESFPLTVTSAQKNPTAFYLCASSEIWGSGNTIYFGEGSWLTVV.